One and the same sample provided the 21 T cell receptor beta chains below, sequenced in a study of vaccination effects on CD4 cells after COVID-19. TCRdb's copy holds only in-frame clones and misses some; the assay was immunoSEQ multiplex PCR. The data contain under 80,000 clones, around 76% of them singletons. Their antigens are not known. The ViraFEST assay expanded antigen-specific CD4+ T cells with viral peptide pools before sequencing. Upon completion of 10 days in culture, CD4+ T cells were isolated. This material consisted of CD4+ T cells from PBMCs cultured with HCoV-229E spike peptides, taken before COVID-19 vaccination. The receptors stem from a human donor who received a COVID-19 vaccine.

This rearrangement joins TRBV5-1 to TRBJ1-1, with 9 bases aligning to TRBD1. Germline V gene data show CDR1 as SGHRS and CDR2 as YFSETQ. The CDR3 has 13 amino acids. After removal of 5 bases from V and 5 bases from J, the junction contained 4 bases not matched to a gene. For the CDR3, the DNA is TGCGCCAGCAGAACGGGACAGGGAACTGAAGCTTTCTTT. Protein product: CASRTGQGTEAFF.

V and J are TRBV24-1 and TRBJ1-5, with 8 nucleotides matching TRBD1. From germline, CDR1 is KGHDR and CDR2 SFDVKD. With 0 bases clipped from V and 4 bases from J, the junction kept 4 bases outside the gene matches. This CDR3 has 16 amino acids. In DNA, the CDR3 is TGTGCCACCAGTGATTTGGACAGGGGCAAGAATCAGCCCCAGCATTTT. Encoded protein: CATSDLDRGKNQPQHF.

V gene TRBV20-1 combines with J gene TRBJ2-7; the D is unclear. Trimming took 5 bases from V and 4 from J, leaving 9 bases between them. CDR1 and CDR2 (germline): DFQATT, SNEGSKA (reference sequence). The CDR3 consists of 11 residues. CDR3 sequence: CSARAVYEQYV. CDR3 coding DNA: TGCAGTGCTCGGGCCGTTTACGAGCAGTACGTC.

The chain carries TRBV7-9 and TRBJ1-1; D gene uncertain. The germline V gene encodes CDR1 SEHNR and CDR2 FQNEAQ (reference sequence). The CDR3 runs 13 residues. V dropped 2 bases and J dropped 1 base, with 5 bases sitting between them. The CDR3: CASSLRENTEAFF. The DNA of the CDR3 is TGTGCCAGCAGCTTACGGGAGAACACTGAAGCTTTCTTT.

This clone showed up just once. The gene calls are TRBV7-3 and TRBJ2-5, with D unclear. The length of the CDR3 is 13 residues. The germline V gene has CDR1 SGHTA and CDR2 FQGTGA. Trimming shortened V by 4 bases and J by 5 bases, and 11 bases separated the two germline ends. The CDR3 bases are TGTGCCAGCAGCTGGAGCTCCGGGGAGACCCAGTACTTC. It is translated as CASSWSSGETQYF.

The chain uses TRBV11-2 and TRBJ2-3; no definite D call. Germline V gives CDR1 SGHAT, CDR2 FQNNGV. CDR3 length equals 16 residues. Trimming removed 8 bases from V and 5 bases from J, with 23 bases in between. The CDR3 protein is CASGKYSSPPQDTQYF. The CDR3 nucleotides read TGTGCCAGCGGCAAATACTCTTCGCCCCCACAAGATACGCAGTATTTT. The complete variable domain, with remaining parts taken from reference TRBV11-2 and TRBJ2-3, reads EAGVAQSPRYKIIEKRQSVAFWCNPISGHATLYWYQQILGQGPKLLIQFQNNGVVDDSQLPKDRFSAERLKGVDSTLKIQPAKLEDSAVYLCASGKYSSPPQDTQYFGPGTRLTVL.

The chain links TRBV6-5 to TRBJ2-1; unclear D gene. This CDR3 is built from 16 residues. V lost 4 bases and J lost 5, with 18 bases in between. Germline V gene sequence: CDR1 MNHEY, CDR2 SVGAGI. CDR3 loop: CASSSWSGPGNNEQFF. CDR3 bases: TGTGCCAGCAGTTCCTGGTCGGGCCCGGGCAACAATGAGCAGTTCTTC.

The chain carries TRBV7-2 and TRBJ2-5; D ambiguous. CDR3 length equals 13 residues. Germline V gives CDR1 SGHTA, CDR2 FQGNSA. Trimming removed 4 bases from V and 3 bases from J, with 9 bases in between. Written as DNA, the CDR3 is TGTGCCAGCAGCTCACCTGCTAAAGAGACCCAGTACTTC. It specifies CASSSPAKETQYF.

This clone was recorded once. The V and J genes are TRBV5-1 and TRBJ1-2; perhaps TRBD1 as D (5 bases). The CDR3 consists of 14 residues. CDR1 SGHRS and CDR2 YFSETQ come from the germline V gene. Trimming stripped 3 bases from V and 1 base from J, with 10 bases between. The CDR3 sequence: CASSWRDGNYGYTF. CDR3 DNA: TGCGCCAGCAGCTGGCGGGACGGTAACTATGGCTACACCTTC.

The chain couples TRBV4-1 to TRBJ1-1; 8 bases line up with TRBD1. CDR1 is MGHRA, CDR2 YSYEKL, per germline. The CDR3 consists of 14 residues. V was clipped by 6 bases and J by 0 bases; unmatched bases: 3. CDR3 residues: CASRSTGVNTEAFF. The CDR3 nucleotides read TGCGCCAGCAGGTCGACAGGGGTGAACACTGAAGCTTTCTTT.

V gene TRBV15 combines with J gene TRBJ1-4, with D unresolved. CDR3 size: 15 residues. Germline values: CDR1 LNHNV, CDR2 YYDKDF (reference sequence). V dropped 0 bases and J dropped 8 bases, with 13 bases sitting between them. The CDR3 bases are TGTGCCACCAGCAGAGATAACACCTTGGGGGAAAAACTGTTTTTT. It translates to CATSRDNTLGEKLFF.

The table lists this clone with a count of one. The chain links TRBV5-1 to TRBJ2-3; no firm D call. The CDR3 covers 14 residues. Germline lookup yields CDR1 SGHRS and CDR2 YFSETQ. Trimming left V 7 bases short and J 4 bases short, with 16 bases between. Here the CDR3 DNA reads TGCGCCAGCTATACTTCGCCCCCCCCAGATACGCAGTATTTT. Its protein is CASYTSPPPDTQYF. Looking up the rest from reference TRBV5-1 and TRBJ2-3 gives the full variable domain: KAGVTQTPRYLIKTRGQQVTLSCSPISGHRSVSWYQQTPGQGLQFLFEYFSETQRNKGNFPGRFSGRQFSNSRSEMNVSTLELGDSALYLCASYTSPPPDTQYFGPGTRLTVL.

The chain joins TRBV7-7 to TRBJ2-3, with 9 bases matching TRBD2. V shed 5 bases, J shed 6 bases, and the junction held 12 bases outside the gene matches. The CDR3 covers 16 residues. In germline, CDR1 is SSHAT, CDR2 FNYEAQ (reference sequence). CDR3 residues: CASSPSGAGGFDTQYF. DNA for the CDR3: TGTGCCAGCAGCCCGTCGGGAGCGGGGGGCTTCGATACGCAGTATTTT.

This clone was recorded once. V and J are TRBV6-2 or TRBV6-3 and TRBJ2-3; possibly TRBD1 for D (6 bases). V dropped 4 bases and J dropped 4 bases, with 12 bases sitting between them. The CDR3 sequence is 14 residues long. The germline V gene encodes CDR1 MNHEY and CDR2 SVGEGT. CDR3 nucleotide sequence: TGTGCCAGCAGTTCGGACAGTAAACCAGATACGCAGTATTTT. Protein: CASSSDSKPDTQYF.

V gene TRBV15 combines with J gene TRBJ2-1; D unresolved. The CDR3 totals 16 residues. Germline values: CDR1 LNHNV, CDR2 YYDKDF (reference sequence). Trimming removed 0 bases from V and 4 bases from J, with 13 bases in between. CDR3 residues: CATSRDVLPTYNEQFF. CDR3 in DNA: TGTGCCACCAGCAGAGATGTGTTACCAACTTACAATGAGCAGTTCTTC.

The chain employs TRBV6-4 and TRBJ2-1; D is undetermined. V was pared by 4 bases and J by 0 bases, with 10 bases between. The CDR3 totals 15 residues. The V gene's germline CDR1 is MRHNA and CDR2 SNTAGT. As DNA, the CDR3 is TGTGCCAGCAGTGTTAAGGGAAACTCCTACAATGAGCAGTTCTTC. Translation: CASSVKGNSYNEQFF.

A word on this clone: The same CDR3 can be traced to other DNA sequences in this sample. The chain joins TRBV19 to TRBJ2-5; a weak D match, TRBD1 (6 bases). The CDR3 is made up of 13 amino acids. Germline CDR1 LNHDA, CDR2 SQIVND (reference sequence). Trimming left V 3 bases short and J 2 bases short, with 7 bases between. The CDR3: CASSITGQETQYF. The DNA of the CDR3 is TGTGCCAGTAGTATCACAGGGCAAGAGACCCAGTACTTC.

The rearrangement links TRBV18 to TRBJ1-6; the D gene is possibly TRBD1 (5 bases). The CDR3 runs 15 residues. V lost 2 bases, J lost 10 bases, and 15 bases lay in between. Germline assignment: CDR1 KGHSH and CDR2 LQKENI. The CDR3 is CASSPVWGSDSPLHF. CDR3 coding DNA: TGTGCCAGCTCACCAGTTTGGGGGTCGGACTCACCCCTCCACTTT.

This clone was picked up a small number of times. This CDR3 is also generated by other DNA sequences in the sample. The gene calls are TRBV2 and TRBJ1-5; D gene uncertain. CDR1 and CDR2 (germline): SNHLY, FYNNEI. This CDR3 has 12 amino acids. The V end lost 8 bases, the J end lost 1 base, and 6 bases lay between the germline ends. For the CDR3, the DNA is TGTGCCAGCTCCCCCAGCAATCAGCCCCAGCATTTT. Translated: CASSPSNQPQHF.

The CDR3 region is CASSELAGGFVAKNIQYF. CDR3 nucleotides: TGTGCCAGCAGTGAACTAGCGGGGGGGTTCGTAGCCAAAAACATTCAGTACTTC. The chain links TRBV2 to TRBJ2-4, with 12 nucleotides matching TRBD2. Germline CDR1 reads SNHLY; CDR2 reads FYNNEI. Unmatched junction bases numbered 5, after V lost 2 bases and J lost 0 bases. The CDR3 has 18 residues.

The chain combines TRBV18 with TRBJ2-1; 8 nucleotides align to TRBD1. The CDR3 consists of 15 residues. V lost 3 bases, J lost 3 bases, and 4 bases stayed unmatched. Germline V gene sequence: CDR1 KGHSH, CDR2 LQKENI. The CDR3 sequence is CASSPQGADYNEQFF. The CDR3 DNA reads TGTGCCAGCTCACCCCAGGGGGCGGACTACAATGAGCAGTTCTTC.